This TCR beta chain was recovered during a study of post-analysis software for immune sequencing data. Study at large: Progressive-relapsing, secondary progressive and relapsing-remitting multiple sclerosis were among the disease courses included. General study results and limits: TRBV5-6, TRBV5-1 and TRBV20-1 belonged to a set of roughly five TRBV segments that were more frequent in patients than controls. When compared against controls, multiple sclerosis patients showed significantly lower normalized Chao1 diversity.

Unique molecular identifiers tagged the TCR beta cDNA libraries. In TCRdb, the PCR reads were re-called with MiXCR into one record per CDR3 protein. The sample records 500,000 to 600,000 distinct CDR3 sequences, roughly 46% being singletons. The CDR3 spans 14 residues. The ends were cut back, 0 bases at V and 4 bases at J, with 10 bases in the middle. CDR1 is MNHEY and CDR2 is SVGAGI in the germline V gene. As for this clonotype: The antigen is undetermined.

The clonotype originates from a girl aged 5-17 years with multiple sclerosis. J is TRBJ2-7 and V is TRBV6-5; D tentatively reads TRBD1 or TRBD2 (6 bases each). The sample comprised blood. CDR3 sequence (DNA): TGTGCCAGCAGTTACTCCACAGGGAGGTACGAGCAGTACTTC. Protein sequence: CASSYSTGRYEQYF.